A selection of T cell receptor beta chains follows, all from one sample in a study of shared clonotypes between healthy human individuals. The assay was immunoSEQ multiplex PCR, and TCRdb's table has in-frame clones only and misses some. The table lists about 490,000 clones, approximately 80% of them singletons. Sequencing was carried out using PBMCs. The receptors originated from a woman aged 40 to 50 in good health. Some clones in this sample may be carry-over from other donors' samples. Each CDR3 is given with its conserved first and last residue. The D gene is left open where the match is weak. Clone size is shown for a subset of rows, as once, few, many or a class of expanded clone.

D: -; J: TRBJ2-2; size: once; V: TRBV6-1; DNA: TGTGCCAGCAGCCCCCCCGGGGAGCTGTTTTTT; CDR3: CASSPPGELFF
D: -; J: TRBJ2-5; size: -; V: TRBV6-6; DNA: TGTGCCAGCAGTTACCCGACCGGGGGCGAGACCCAGTACTTC; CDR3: CASSYPTGGETQYF
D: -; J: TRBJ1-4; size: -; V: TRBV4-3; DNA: TGCGCCAGCAGCCAAGATGCGGGACGGAATGAAAAACTGTTTTTT; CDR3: CASSQDAGRNEKLFF
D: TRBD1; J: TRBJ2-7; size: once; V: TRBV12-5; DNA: TGTGCTAGTGGTTTGGTACAGGGGACATGGGACGAGCAGTACTTC; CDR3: CASGLVQGTWDEQYF
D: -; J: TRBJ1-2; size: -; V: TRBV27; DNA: TGTGCCAGCAGTCGCGGGGCATGGGGGCCAGGCCGAGTAAGCTATGGCTACACCTTC; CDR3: CASSRGAWGPGRVSYGYTF
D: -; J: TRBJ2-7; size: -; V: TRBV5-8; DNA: TGTGCCGCGGGACAATTGGACGAGCAGTACTTC; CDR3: CAAGQLDEQYF
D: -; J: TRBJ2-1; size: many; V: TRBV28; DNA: TGTGCCAGCAGTTCCGGGGAGACCACCTACAATGAGCAGTTCTTC; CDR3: CASSSGETTYNEQFF
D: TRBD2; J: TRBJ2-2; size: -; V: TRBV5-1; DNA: TGCGCCAGCAGCTTGTTGCCTAGCGGGATGGTCGGGGAGCTGTTTTTT; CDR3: CASSLLPSGMVGELFF
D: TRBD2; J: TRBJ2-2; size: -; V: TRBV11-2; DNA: TGTGCCAGCAGCTCGGGGACTAGCGGGATCGGCGGGGAGCTGTTTTTT; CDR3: CASSSGTSGIGGELFF
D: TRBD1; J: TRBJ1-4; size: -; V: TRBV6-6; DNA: TGTGCCAGCAGTTACCAGGGGGACTGGATCACACAAAAACTGTTTTTT; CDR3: CASSYQGDWITQKLFF
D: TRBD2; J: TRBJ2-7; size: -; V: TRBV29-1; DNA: TGCAGCGTTGAAGTAACCGGGACTACCGTCTACGAGCAGTACTTC; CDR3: CSVEVTGTTVYEQYF
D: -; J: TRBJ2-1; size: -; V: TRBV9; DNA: TGTGCCAGCAGCGTAGGAGGCGGGTACTCCTACAATGAGCAGTTCTTC; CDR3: CASSVGGGYSYNEQFF
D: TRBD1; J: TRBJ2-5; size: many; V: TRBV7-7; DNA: TGTGCTAGCAGCTCAATGCAGGGGGCTGAGACCCAGTACTTC; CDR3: CASSSMQGAETQYF
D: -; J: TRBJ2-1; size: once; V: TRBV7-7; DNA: TGTGCTAGCAGCTTAGCGGCCCACTCGGAGCAGTTCTTC; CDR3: CASSLAAHSEQFF
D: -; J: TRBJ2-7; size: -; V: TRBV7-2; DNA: TGTGCCAGCAGCTTAAGTGGTGGCGAGCAGTACTTC; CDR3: CASSLSGGEQYF
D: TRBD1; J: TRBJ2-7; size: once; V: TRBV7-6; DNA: TGTGCCAGCAACAAACTAGGGGGCCTCGAGCAGTACTTC; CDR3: CASNKLGGLEQYF
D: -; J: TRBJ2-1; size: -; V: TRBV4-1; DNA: TGCGCCAGCAGCCAAGTGTCTGACAAGCAGTTCTTC; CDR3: CASSQVSDKQFF
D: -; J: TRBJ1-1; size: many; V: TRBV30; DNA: TGTGCCTGGAGTCGGGCTAACACTGAAGCTTTCTTT; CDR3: CAWSRANTEAFF
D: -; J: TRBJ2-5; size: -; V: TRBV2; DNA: TGTGCCAGCAGTGAGGAAAGCGTAAGTCCCGAGACCCAGTACTTC; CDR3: CASSEESVSPETQYF
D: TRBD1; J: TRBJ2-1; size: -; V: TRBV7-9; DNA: TGTGCCAGCAGCCCCCGGACAGGGAGGAATGAGCAGTTCTTC; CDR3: CASSPRTGRNEQFF
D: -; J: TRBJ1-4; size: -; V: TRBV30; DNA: TGTGCCTGGACCTCCGGCGCAACTAATGAAAAACTGTTTTTT; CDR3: CAWTSGATNEKLFF
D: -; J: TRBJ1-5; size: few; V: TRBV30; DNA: TGTGCCTGGAGTGAAACGACAGCGGGGACGCCCCAGCATTTT; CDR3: CAWSETTAGTPQHF
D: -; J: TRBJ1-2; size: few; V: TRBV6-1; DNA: TGTGCCAGCAGTCACAGCGGCCCACAACTCTTC; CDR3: CASSHSGPQLF
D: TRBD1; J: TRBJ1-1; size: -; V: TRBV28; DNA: TGTGCCACCTTCGAGCCCAGGGGGACTGAAGCTTTCTTT; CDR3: CATFEPRGTEAFF
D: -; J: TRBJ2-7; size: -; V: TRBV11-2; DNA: TGTGCCAGCAGCTTAGAAGCAGGGGCAAACTACGAGCAGTACTTC; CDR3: CASSLEAGANYEQYF
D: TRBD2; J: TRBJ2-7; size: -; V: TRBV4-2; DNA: TGTGCCAGCAGTCGTCCCGGGACTAGCGGGAGTACCGAGCAGTACTTC; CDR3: CASSRPGTSGSTEQYF